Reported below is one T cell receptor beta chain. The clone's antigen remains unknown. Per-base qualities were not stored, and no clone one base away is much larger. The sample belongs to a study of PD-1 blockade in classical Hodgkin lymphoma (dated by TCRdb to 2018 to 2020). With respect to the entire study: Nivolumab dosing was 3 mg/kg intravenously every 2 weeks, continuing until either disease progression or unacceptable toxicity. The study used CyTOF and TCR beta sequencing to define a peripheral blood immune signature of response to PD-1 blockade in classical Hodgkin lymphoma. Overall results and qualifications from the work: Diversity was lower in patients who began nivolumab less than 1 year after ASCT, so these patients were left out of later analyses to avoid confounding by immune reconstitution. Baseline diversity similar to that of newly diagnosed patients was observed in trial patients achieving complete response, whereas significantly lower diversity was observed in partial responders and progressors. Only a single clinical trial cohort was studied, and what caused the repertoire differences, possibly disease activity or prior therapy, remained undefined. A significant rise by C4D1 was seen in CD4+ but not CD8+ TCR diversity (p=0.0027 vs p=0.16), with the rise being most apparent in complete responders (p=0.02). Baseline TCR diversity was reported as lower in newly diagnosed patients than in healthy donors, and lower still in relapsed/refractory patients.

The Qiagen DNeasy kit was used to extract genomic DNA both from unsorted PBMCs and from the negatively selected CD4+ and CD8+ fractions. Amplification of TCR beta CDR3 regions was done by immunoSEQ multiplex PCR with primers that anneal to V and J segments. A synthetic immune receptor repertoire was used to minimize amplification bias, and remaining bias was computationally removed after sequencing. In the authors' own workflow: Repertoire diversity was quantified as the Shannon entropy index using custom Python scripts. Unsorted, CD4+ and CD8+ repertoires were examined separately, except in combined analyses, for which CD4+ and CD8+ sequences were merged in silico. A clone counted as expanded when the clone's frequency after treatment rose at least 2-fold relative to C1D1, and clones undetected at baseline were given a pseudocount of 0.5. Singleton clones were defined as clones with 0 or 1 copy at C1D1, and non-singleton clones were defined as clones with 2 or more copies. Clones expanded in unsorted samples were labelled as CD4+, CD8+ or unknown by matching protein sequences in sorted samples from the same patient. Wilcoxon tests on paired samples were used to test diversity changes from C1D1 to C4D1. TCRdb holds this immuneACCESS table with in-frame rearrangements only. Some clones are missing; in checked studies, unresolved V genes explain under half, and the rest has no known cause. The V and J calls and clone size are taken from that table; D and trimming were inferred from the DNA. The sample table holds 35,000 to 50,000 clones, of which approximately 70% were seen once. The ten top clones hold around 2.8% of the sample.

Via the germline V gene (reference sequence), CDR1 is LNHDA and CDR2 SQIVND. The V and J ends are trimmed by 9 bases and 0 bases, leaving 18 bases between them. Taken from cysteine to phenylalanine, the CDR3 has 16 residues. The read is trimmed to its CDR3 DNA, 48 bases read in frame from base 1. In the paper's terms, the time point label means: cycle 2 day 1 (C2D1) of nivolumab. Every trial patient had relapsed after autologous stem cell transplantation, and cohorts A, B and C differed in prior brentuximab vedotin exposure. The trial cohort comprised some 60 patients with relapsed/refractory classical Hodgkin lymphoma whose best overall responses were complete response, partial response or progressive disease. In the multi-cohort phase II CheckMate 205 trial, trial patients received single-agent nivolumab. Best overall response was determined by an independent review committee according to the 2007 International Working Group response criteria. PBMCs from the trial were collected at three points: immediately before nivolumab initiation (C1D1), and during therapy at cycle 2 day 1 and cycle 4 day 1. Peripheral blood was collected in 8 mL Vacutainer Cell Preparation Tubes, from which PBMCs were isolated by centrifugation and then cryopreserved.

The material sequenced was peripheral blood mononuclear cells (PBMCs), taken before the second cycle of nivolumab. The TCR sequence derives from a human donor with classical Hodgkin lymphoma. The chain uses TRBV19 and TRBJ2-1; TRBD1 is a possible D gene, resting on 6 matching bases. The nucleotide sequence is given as TGTGCCAGCAGTTGGGTACACAGGGACTCCTACAATGAGCAGTTCTTC. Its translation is CASSWVHRDSYNEQFF.